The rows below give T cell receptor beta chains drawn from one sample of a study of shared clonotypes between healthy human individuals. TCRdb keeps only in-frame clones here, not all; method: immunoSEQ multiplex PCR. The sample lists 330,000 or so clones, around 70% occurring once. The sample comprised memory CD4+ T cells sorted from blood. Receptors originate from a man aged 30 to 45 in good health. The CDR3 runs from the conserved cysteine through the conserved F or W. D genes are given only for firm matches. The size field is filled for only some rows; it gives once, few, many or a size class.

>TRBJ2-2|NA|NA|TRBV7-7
TGTGCCAGCAGCTTGGGGCCCGGGGAGCTGTTTTTT
CASSLGPGELFF
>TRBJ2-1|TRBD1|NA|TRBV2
TGTGCCAGCAGTTCCGTCAGACAGGGGGCGCGGAATGAGCAGTTCTTC
CASSSVRQGARNEQFF
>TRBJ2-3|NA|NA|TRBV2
TGTGCCAGCAGTCCACAGAAAACTAGCACAGATACGCAGTATTTT
CASSPQKTSTDTQYF
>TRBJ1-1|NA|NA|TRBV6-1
TGTGCCAGCAGGGCGTGGGGGGGCACTGAAGCTTTCTTT
CASRAWGGTEAFF
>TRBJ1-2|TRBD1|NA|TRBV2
TGTGCCAGCATGAGTCAGGGGGCTAGCTATGGCTACACCTTC
CASMSQGASYGYTF
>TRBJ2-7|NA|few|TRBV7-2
TGTGCCAGCAGCCCCCTTCCCCTAAGCTCCTACGAGCAGTACTTC
CASSPLPLSSYEQYF
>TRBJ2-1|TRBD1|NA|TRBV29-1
TGCAGCGTTGAGGGGACAGGGGGAGCAAATGAGCAGTTCTTC
CSVEGTGGANEQFF
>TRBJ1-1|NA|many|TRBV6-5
TGTGCCTCCGCCCCAGCCGCCCGTGGCACTGAAGCTTTCTTT
CASAPAARGTEAFF
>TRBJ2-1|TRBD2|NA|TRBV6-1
TGTGCCAGCAGTGGACTAACTAGCGGTATCTACAATGAGCAGTTCTTC
CASSGLTSGIYNEQFF
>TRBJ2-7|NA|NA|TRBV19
TGTGCCAGTAGCCCCGCCGGCGGCAGGGGCCGGGGGGAGCAGTACTTC
CASSPAGGRGRGEQYF
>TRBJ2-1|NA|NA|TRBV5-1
TGCGCCAGCAGCTCATCGGGAGTCTCCTACAATGAGCAGTTCTTC
CASSSSGVSYNEQFF
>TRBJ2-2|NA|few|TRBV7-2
TGTGCCAGCAGCTTCATGAGGCCTCCCGGGGAGCTGTTTTTT
CASSFMRPPGELFF
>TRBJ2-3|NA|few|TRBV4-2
TGTGCCAGCAGCCAAGATAGGTCAGATACGCAGTATTTT
CASSQDRSDTQYF
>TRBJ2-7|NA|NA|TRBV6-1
TGTGCCAGCAGTGAAGTATCAGGGGGCGGGAGCTCCTACGAGCAGTACTTC
CASSEVSGGGSSYEQYF
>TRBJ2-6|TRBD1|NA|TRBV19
TGTGCCAGTAGTAAAGGACAGGGGTCTGGGGCCAACGTCCTGACTTTC
CASSKGQGSGANVLTF
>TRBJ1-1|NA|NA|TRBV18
TGTGCCAGCTCACCAACACAGAGCACTGAAGCTTTCTTT
CASSPTQSTEAFF
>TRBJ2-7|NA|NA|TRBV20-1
TGCAGTGCTACCGATCGGGAGCAGTACTTC
CSATDREQYF
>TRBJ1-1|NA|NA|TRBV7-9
TGTGCCAGCAGCTTAATTTCAACAGGAGAGGTTGAAGCTTTCTTT
CASSLISTGEVEAFF
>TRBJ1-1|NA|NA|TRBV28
TGTGCCAGCAGTCCCATTGGCCCAGGGAGCACTGAAGCTTTCTTT
CASSPIGPGSTEAFF
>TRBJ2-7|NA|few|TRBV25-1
TGTGCCAGCAGTGACATGGGGACCGCAAGCTCCTACGAGCAGTACTTC
CASSDMGTASSYEQYF
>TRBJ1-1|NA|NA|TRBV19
TGTGCCAGTAGTATTTGGCGACAGGCGAACACTGAAGCTTTCTTT
CASSIWRQANTEAFF
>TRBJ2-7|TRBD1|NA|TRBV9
TGTGCCAGCAGCGAACGACAGGGGTTCTACGAGCAGTACTTC
CASSERQGFYEQYF
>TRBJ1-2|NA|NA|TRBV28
TGTGCCAGCAGTTTATTCGGGAGTGGGAACTATGGCTACACCTTC
CASSLFGSGNYGYTF
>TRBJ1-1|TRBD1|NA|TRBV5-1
TGCGCCAGCAGCTTACGGACAGGGGGATTTCTGCTCTTT
CASSLRTGGFLLF
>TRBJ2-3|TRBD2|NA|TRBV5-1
TGCGCCAGCAGCTTGATACTAGCGGGCACAGATACGCAGTATTTT
CASSLILAGTDTQYF
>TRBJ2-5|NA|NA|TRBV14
TGTGCCAGCAGCCAGGAAGGGGAGACCCAGTACTTC
CASSQEGETQYF
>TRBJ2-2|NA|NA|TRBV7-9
TGTGCCAGCAGCCAAGGGGTCTACACCGGGGAGCTGTTTTTT
CASSQGVYTGELFF
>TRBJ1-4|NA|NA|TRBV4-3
TGCGCCAGCAGCCAAGACGGGATGTCTACAAAACTGTTTTTT
CASSQDGMSTKLFF
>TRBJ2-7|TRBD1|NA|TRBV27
TGTGCCAGCAGGCGGACAGGGCCCTACGAGCAGTACTTC
CASRRTGPYEQYF
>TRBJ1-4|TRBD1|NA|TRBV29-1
TGCAGCGTAAGGACAGGGGCGGTTGAAAAACTGTTTTTT
CSVRTGAVEKLFF
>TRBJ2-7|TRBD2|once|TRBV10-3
TGTGCCACAGCGGGAGGGCAGGGCGAGCAGTACTTC
CATAGGQGEQYF
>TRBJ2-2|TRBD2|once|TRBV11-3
TGTGCCAGCAGCTTATCTAGCGGGCTGACCGGGGAGCTGTTTTTT
CASSLSSGLTGELFF
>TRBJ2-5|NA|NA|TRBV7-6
TGTGCCAGCAGCTTAGGACAAGGAGAGACCCAGTACTTC
CASSLGQGETQYF
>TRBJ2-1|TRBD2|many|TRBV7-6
TGTGCCAGCAGCTCAGAGCGGGAGAGTTTCAATGAGCAGTTCTTC
CASSSERESFNEQFF
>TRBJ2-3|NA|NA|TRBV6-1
TGTGCCAGCAGTGATGCTTACACAGATACGCAGTATTTT
CASSDAYTDTQYF
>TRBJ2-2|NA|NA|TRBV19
TGTGCCAGTAGTAAACACAGAGGTGGTGGCCGGGAGCTGTTTTTT
CASSKHRGGGRELFF
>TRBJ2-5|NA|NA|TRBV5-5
TGTGCCAGCAGCCCAGGGAGCCAAGAGACCCAGTACTTC
CASSPGSQETQYF
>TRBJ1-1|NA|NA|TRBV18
TGTGCCAGCTCACCATTAGACACTCACACTGAAGCTTTCTTT
CASSPLDTHTEAFF
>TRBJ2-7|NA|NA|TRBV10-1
TGCGCCAGCAGTGCCGAGGCGGCCTACGAGCAGTACTTC
CASSAEAAYEQYF
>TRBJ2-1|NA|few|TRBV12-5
TGTGCTAGTGGTTGGACTGACTCTCCATCGTTCTTC
CASGWTDSPSFF
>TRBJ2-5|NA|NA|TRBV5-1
TGCGCCAGCAGCTTGCAGGGGCAAGAGACCCAGTACTTC
CASSLQGQETQYF
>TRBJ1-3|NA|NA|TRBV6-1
TGTGCCAGCAGCCTCGGACCGTCCTCTGGAAACACCATATATTTT
CASSLGPSSGNTIYF
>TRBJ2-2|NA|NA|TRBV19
TGTGCCAGTAGTATACTAGGATCCACCGGGGAGCTGTTTTTT
CASSILGSTGELFF
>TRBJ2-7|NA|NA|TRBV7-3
TGTGCCAGCAGCCTCGCCTCCACCAACACCTACGAGCAGTACTTC
CASSLASTNTYEQYF
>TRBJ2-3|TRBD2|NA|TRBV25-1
TGTGCCAGCAGTGAATTCGGGAGGGAGGGCCCAGATACGCAGTATTTT
CASSEFGREGPDTQYF
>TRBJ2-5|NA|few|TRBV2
TGTGCCAGCGGACCGCGCGAGCGGGAGACCCAGTACTTC
CASGPRERETQYF
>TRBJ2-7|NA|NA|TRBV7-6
TGTGCCAGCAGTGAAACACACGCCTACGAGCAGTACTTC
CASSETHAYEQYF
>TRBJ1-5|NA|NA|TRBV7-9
TGTGCCAGCGGGTCGGGTAATAGCAATCAGCCCCAGCATTTT
CASGSGNSNQPQHF
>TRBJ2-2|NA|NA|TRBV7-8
TGTGCCAGCAGCTTAGATAGGCTGAACACCGGGGAGCTGTTTTTT
CASSLDRLNTGELFF
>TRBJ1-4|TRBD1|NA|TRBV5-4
TGTGCCAGCAGCCAAGGCCCGGGACAGGGGGAAAATGAAAAACTGTTTTTT
CASSQGPGQGENEKLFF
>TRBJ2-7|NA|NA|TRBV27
TGTGCCAGCAGAGGAGGCATGCATTCCGGGCCCCGCGAGCAGTACTTC
CASRGGMHSGPREQYF
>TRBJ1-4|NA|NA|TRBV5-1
TGCGCCAGCAGCTTCCTTACGGGGGGTGAAAAACTGTTTTTT
CASSFLTGGEKLFF
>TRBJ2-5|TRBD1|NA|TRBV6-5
TGTGCCAGCAGTACTGGACAGGGAGAGACCCAGTACTTC
CASSTGQGETQYF
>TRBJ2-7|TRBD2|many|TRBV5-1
TGCGCCAGCAGCTTGGCCGGGACTAGCGGGTACGAGCAGTACTTC
CASSLAGTSGYEQYF
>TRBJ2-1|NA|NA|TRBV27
TGTGCCAGCAGTCCACGACCAGAAAGTGGCTACAATGAGCAGTTCTTC
CASSPRPESGYNEQFF
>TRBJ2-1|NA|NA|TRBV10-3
TGTGCCATCAGTGAAGAACTAGGGGCCGCTTACAATGAGCAGTTCTTC
CAISEELGAAYNEQFF
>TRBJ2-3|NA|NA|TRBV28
TGTGCCAGCCTGGGAGGGGGTCACACAGATACGCAGTATTTT
CASLGGGHTDTQYF
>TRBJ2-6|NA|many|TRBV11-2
TGTGCCAGCAGCTTCGGGACTTGGGTCTCTTCTGGGGCCAACGTCCTGACTTTC
CASSFGTWVSSGANVLTF
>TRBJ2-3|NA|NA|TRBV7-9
TGTGCCAGCAGCTTAATACGGGGCGGCACCGACACAGATACGCAGTATTTT
CASSLIRGGTDTDTQYF